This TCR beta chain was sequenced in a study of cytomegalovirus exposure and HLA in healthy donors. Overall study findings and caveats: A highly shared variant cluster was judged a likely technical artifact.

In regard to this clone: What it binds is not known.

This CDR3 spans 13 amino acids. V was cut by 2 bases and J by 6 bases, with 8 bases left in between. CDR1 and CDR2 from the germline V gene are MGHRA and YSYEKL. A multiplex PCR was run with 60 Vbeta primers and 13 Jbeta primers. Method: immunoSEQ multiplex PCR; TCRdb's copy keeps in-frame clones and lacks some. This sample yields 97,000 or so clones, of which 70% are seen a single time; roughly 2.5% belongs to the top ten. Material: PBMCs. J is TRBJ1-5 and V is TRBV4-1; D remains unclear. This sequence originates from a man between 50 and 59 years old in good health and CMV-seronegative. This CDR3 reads CASSQQVGQPQHF. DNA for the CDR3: TGCGCCAGCAGCCAACAGGTAGGTCAGCCCCAGCATTTT.